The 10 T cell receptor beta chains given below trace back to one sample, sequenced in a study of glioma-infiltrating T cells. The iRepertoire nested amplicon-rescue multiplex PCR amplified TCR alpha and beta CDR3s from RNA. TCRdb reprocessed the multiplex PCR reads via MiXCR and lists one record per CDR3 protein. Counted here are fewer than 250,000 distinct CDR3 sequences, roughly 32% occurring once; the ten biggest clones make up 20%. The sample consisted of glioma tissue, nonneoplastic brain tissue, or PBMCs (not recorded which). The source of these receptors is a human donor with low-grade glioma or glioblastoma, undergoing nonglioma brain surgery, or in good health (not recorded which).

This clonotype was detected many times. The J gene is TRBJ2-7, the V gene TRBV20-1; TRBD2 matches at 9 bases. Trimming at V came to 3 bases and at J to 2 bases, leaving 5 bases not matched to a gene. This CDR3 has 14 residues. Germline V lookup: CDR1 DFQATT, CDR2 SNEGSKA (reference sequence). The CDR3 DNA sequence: TGCAGTGCTAGCGGCGGGAGGGGCACCTACGAGCAGTACTTC. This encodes CSASGGRGTYEQYF.

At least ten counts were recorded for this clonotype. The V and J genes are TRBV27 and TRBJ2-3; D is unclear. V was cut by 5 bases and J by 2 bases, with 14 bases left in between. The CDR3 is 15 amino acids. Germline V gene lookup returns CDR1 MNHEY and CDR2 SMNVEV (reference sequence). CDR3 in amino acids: CASSAYWGFTDTQYF. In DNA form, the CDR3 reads TGTGCCAGCAGTGCGTACTGGGGTTTCACAGATACGCAGTATTTT.

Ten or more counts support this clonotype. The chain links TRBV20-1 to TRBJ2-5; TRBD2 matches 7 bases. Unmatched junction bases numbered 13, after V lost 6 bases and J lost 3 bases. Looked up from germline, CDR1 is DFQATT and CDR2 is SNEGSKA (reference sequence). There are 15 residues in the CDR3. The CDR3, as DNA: TGCAGTGCCGTAATCCTAGCCGCGGGAGAAGAGACCCAGTACTTC. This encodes CSAVILAAGEETQYF.

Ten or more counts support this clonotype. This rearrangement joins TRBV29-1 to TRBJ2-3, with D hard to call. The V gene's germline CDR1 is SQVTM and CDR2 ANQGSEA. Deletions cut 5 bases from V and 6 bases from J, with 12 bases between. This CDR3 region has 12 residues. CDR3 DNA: TGCAGCGTTAAAATGGGCCCCGATACGCAGTATTTT. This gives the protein CSVKMGPDTQYF.

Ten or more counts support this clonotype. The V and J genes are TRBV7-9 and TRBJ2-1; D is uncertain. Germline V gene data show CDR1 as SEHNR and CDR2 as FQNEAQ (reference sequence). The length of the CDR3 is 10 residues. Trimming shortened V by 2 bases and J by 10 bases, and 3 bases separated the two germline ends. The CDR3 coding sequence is TGTGCCAGCAGCTTACAAGAGCAGTTCTTC. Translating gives CASSLQEQFF. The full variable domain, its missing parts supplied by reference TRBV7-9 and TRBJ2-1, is DTGVSQNPRHKITKRGQNVTFRCDPISEHNRLYWYRQTLGQGPEFLTYFQNEAQLEKSRLLSDRFSAERPKGSFSTLEIQRTEQGDSAMYLCASSLQEQFFGPGTRLTVL.

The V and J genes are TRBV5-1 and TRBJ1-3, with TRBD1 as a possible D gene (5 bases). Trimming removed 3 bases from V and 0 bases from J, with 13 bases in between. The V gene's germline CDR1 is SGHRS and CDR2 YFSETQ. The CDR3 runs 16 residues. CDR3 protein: CASSSHRSTSGNTIYF. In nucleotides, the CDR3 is TGCGCCAGCAGCTCGCACAGGTCCACCTCTGGAAACACCATATATTTT. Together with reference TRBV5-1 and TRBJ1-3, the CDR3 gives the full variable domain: KAGVTQTPRYLIKTRGQQVTLSCSPISGHRSVSWYQQTPGQGLQFLFEYFSETQRNKGNFPGRFSGRQFSNSRSEMNVSTLELGDSALYLCASSSHRSTSGNTIYFGEGSWLTVV.

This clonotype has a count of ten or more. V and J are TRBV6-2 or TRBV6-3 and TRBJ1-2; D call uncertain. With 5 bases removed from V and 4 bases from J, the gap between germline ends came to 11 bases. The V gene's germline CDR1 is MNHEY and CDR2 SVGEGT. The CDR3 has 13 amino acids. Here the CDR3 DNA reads TGTGCCAGCAGTCTCACGAACAGCTATGGCTACACCTTC. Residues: CASSLTNSYGYTF.

CDR3 region: CASSSRLAGGPTNYNEQFF. The CDR3 DNA reads TGTGCCAGCAGTTCCAGACTAGCGGGAGGCCCCACCAACTACAATGAGCAGTTCTTC. The chain carries TRBV28 and TRBJ2-1; 13 bases match TRBD2. The germline V gene has CDR1 MDHEN and CDR2 SYDVKM. The trim removed 4 bases at V and 3 bases at J, leaving 12 bases unmatched. This CDR3 is 19 amino acids long.

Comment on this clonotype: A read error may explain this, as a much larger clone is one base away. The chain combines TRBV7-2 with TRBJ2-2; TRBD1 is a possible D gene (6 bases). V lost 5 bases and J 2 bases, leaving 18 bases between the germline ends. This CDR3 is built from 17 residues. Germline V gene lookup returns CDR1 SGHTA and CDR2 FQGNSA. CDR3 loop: CASSLRTGQSNTGELFF. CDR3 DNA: TGTGCCAGCAGCCTCCGAACAGGGCAGTCAAACACCGGGGAGCTGTTTTTT.

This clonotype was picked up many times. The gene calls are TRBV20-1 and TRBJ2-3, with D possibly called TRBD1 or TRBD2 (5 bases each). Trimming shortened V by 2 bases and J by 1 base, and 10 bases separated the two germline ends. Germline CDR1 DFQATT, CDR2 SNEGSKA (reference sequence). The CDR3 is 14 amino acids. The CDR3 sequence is CSARIVGGTDTQYF. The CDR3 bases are TGCAGTGCTAGAATTGTGGGGGGCACAGATACGCAGTATTTT.